This TCR beta chain was captured by sequencing in a study of neurological immune-mediated disorders. Points from the study as a whole: Among 34 multiple sclerosis patients, phylogenetic grouping put the repertoires of 18 into a single related-CDR3 cluster, a possible signature.

Trimming left V 5 bases short and J 0 bases short, with 11 bases between. CDR3 length: 16 amino acids. TCRdb processed the 5' RACE reads anew with MiXCR; each CDR3 protein has one entry. The repertoire includes 25,000 to 30,000 distinct CDR3 sequences, over 3% of them detected once, and around 7.1% sits in the top ten. This clonotype was counted at least ten times. Its antigen is not identified. V and J are TRBV12-3 or TRBV12-4 and TRBJ1-6; D possibly corresponds to TRBD1 (6 bases). This TCR was recovered from a woman in her 30s with multiple sclerosis. The specimen sequenced was PBMCs. Written as DNA, the CDR3 is TGTGCCAGCAGTCCAGGACAGAGCTCCTATAATTCACCCCTCCACTTT. It specifies CASSPGQSSYNSPLHF.